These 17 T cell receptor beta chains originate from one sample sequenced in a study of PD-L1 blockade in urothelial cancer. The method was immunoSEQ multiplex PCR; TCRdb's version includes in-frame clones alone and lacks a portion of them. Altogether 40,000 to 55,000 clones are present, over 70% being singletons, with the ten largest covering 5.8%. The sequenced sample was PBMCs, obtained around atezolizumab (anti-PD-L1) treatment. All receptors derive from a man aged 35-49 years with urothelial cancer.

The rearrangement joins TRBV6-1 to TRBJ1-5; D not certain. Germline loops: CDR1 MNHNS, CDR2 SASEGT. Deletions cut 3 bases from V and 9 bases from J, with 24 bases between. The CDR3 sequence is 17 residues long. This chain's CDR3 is CASSDLPHGVAGLPQHF. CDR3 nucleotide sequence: TGTGCCAGCAGTGACCTCCCTCACGGAGTAGCGGGGTTGCCCCAGCATTTT.

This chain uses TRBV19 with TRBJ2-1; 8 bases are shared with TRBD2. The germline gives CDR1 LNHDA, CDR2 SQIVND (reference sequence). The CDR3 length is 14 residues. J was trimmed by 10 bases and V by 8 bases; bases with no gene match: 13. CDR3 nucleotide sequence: TGTGCCAGTGGGACGGCCCGGGAGGGTTGGGAGCAGTTCTTC. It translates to CASGTAREGWEQFF.

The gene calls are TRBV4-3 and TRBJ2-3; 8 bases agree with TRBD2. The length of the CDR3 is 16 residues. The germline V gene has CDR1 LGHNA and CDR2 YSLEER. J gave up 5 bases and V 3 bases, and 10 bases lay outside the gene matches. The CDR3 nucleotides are TGCGCCAGCAGCCAGGACGTGGGCGGGAGGTTAGATACGCAGTATTTT. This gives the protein CASSQDVGGRLDTQYF.

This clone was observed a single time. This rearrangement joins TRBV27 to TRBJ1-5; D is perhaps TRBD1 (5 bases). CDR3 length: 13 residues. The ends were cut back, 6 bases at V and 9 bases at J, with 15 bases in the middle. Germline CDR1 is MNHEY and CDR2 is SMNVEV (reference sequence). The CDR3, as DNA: TGTGCCAGCAGACCCATTTCGGGGGGGCCCCAGCATTTT. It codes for CASRPISGGPQHF.

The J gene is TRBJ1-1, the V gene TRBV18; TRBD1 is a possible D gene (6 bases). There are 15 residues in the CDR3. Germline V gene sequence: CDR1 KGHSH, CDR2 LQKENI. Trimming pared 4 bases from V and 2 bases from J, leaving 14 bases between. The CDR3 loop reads CASSRDIGTNTEAFF. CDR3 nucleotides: TGTGCCAGCTCACGGGACATAGGAACAAACACTGAAGCTTTCTTT. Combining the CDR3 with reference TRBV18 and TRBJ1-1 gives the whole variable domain NAGVMQNPRHLVRRRGQEARLRCSPMKGHSHVYWYRQLPEEGLKFMVYLQKENIIDESGMPKERFSAEFPKEGPSILRIQQVVRGDSAAYFCASSRDIGTNTEAFFGQGTRLTVV.

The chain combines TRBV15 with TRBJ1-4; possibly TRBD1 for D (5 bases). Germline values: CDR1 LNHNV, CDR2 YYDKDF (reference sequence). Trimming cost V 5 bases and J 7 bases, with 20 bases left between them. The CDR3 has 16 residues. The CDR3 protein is CATSRSGHLISEKLFF. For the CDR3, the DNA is TGTGCCACCAGCCGCTCTGGACACCTGATAAGTGAAAAACTGTTTTTT.

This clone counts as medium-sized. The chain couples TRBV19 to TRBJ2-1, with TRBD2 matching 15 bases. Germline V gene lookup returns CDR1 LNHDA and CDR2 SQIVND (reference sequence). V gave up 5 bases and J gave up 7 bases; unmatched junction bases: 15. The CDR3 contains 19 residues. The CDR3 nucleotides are TGTGCCAGTAGTGATATGCCTTCGGGACTAGCGGGAGGTAGGAATGAGCAGTTCTTC. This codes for CASSDMPSGLAGGRNEQFF.

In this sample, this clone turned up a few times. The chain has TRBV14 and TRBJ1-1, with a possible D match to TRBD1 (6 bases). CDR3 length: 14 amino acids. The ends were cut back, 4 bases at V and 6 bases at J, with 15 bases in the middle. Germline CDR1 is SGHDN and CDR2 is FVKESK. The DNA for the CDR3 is TGTGCCAGCAGCCCCCGACAGGATTGGCCTGAAGCTTTCTTT. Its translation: CASSPRQDWPEAFF.

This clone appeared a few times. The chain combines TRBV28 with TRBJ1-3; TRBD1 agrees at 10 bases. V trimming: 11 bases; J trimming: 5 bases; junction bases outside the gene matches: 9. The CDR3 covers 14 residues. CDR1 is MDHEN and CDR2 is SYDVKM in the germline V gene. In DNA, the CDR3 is TGTGCCGCCCTAAGGGACAGGGGAAGAAACACCATATATTTT. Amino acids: CAALRDRGRNTIYF.

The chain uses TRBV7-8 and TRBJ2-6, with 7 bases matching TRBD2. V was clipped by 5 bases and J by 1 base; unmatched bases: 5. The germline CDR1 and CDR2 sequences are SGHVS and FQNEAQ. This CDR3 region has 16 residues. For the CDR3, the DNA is TGTGCCAGCAGCCGGGGAGGGCTATCTGGGGCCAACGTCCTGACTTTC. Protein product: CASSRGGLSGANVLTF.

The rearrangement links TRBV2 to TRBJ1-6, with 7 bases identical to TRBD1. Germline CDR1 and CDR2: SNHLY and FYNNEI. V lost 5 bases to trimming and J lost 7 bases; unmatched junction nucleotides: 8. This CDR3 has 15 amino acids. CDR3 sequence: CASSQSGGSNSPLHF. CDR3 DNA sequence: TGTGCCAGCAGTCAGTCAGGGGGAAGCAATTCACCCCTCCACTTT.

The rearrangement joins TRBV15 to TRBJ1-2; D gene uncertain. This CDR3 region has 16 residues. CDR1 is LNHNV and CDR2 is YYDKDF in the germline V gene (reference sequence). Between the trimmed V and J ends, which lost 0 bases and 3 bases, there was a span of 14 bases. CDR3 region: CATSRDLGNPDYGYTF. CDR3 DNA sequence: TGTGCCACCAGCAGAGATCTCGGGAATCCCGACTATGGCTACACCTTC.

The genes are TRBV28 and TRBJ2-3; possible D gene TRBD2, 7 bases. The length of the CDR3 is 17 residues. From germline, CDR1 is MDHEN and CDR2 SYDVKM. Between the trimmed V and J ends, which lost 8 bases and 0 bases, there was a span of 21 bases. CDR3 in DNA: TGTGCCAGCGGGGGGGATTACCGGGACACCAGCACAGATACGCAGTATTTT. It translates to CASGGDYRDTSTDTQYF. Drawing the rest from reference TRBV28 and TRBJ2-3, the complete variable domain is DVKVTQSSRYLVKRTGEKVFLECVQDMDHENMFWYRQDPGLGLRLIYFSYDVKMKEKGDIPEGYSVSREKKERFSLILESASTNQTSMYLCASGGDYRDTSTDTQYFGPGTRLTVL.

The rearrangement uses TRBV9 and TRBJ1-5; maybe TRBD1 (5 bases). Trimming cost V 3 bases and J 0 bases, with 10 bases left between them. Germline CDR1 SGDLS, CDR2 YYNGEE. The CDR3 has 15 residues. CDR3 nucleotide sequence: TGTGCCAGCAGCGAAGGGACTTCTAGCAATCAGCCCCAGCATTTT. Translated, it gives CASSEGTSSNQPQHF.

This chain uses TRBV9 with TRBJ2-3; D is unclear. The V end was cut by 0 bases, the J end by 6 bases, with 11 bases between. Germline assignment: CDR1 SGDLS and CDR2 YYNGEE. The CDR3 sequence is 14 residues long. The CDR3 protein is CASSVANSWDTQYF. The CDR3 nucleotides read TGTGCCAGCAGCGTAGCAAATAGCTGGGATACGCAGTATTTT.

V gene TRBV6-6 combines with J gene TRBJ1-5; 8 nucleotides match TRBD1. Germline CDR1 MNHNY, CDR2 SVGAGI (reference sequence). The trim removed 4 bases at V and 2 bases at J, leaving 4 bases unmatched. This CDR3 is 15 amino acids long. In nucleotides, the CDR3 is TGTGCCAGCAGTTCTCCGGGACAGGGCAATCAGCCCCAGCATTTT. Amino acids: CASSSPGQGNQPQHF.

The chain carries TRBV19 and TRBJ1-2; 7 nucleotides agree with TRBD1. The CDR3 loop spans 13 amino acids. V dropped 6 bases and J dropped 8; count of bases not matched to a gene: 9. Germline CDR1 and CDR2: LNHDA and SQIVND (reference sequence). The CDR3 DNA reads TGTGCCAGTAGCTGGACAGGTGGAGACGGCTACACCTTC. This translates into CASSWTGGDGYTF.